This entry describes one T cell receptor beta chain. Germline CDR1 is MNHNS and CDR2 is SASEGT. This CDR3 contains 15 residues. V lost 2 bases and J lost 0, with 8 bases in between. These data belong to a study of graft-versus-host responses after intestinal transplantation. Study conclusions and caveats: High graft-versus-host to host-versus-graft T cell clonal ratios marked allografts of patients with graft-donor macrochimerism. In recipient marrow, GvH clones were found, and some appeared first in ileum or blood.

Labeling with CFSE marked some 200,000 responder cells, which were plated with some 200,000 irradiated, violet-dye-labeled stimulator cells. The method was immunoSEQ multiplex PCR; TCRdb's version includes in-frame clones alone and lacks a portion of them. The data hold several thousand clones, with around 29% observed a single time. Sample: alloreactive CD8+ T cells from a mixed lymphocyte reaction culture, taken before intestinal transplant. Subset here: CFSE-low proliferating T cells sorted from roughly six-day pre-transplant mixed lymphocyte reaction (GvH or HvG direction). The chain combines TRBV6-1 with TRBJ1-5; no clear D. The clonotype originates from a human patient who received an intestinal transplant. The CDR3 bases are TGTGCCAGCAGTGAATATTCGTATAGCAATCAGCCCCAGCATTTT. This translates into CASSEYSYSNQPQHF.